The clone carrying this T cell receptor (beta chain) has a single count. This sample is drawn from a study of blood T cell repertoires in COVID-19. In the study overall: Donors in the United States, Italy and Spain gave samples during acute or convalescent COVID-19. Nucleic acid was either cDNA or gDNA, and it came from T cells, B-cell-depleted T cells, or PBMCs.

Germline V CDR1 and CDR2: MNHEY, SVGAGI. The CDR3 consists of 15 residues. Germline trimming cut 6 bases from V and 2 bases from J; bases unmatched to any gene: 9. Original analysis: Amplification of reference gene primers was used by the study to estimate nucleated cell counts. The repertoire was sequenced with immunoSEQ multiplex PCR; TCRdb's copy has only in-frame clones and lacks some. From that table come the V and J calls and clone size; the DNA was used to work out D and trimming. The sample consists of about 26,000 clones, around 92% of them appearing once. The sequenced material came from peripheral blood. The clonotype comes from a human donor in a cohort sampled during active COVID-19. This chain uses TRBV6-5 with TRBJ2-7, with 8 positions matching TRBD1. Here the CDR3 reads CASSPDRGSTYEQYF. The CDR3, as DNA: TGTGCCAGCAGCCCCGACAGGGGATCTACCTACGAGCAGTACTTC.